Presented here are 28 T cell receptor beta chains from one specimen sequenced in a study of T-cell memory formation after mild COVID-19. TCRdb independently ran MiXCR on the 5' RACE reads; one entry per CDR3 protein. The table lists tens of thousands of distinct CDR3 sequences, 13% of them singletons. Specimen: PBMCs or a T cell subset sorted from them (not recorded which). The receptors were gathered from a man younger than 35 who had mild COVID-19 (a few samples of this study predate the infection). Cell type and time point are not known.

The chain uses TRBV23-1 and TRBJ2-7; the match to TRBD1 covers 11 bases. TRBV23-1 is annotated as an ORF whose role is uncertain. The CDR3 extends over 14 amino acids. J was trimmed by 3 bases and V by 6 bases; bases with no gene match: 4. The DNA of the CDR3 is TGCGCCAGCAGGTCCGGGACAGGGGGCTACGAGCAGTACGTC. It codes for CASRSGTGGYEQYV.

The chain couples TRBV5-1 to TRBJ1-2; unclear D gene. CDR1 SGHRS and CDR2 YFSETQ come from the germline V gene. The CDR3 covers 15 residues. The V end lost 0 bases, the J end lost 4 bases, and 13 bases lay between the germline ends. CDR3 amino acids: CASSLEFDRIYGYTF. CDR3 nucleotides: TGCGCCAGCAGCTTGGAGTTCGACCGGATCTATGGCTACACCTTC.

This clonotype has ten or more counts. This rearrangement joins TRBV6-5 to TRBJ2-5; D call uncertain. CDR3 length: 11 residues. Looked up from germline, CDR1 is MNHEY and CDR2 is SVGAGI. Trimming pared 2 bases from V and 5 bases from J, leaving 3 bases between. The CDR3 nucleotides read TGTGCCAGCAGTTACCGGGAGACCCAGTACTTC. It encodes CASSYRETQYF.

This clonotype was seen only a few times. The chain combines TRBV5-1 with TRBJ2-5; TRBD2 might be the D (6 bases). The germline V gene encodes CDR1 SGHRS and CDR2 YFSETQ. Trimming cost V 2 bases and J 3 bases, with 17 bases left between them. CDR3 length: 16 residues. The DNA for the CDR3 is TGCGCCAGCAGCTTTGCTACCGCCGGGACTGAAGAGACCCAGTACTTC. Protein: CASSFATAGTEETQYF.

This clonotype appeared many times. V gene TRBV6-2 or TRBV6-3 combines with J gene TRBJ2-7; maybe TRBD1 (6 bases). Trimming left V 6 bases short and J 9 bases short, with 21 bases between. Per germline, CDR1 MNHEY and CDR2 SVGEGT. This CDR3 is built from 14 residues. The CDR3 here is CASRTGTWTKGQYF. CDR3 nucleotides: TGTGCCAGCAGAACCGGGACATGGACGAAAGGGCAGTACTTC.

This clonotype was found a few times. The V gene is TRBV27, the J gene TRBJ2-5; 8 bases fit TRBD1. Germline values: CDR1 MNHEY, CDR2 SMNVEV (reference sequence). Trimming removed 4 bases from V and 4 bases from J; junction bases left unmatched: 8. The CDR3 is 15 residues long. The CDR3 region is CASSSLDRGRETQYF. DNA of the CDR3: TGTGCCAGCAGTTCTCTTGACAGGGGAAGAGAGACCCAGTACTTC.

The chain is built from TRBV7-9 and TRBJ2-7; the D gene is possibly TRBD2 (6 bases). The V and J ends lost 5 bases and 3 bases respectively, with 11 bases between them. The CDR3 is 13 amino acids. CDR1 and CDR2 (germline): SEHNR, FQNEAQ (reference sequence). CDR3 in amino acids: CASSHPGDYEQYF. Here the CDR3 DNA reads TGTGCCAGCAGCCACCCGGGGGACTACGAGCAGTACTTC.

The V and J genes are TRBV12-3 or TRBV12-4 and TRBJ1-4, with D unresolved. The CDR3 consists of 15 residues. V dropped 4 bases and J dropped 6 bases, with 15 bases sitting between them. The CDR3 region is CASSSRGRADEKLFF. The CDR3 region has the DNA TGTGCCAGCAGTTCCCGAGGGAGGGCTGATGAAAAACTGTTTTTT.

This clonotype was seen a handful of times. The chain has TRBV20-1 and TRBJ2-7; D gene unclear. The CDR3 has 12 residues. Trimming took 2 bases from V and 6 from J, leaving 11 bases between them. The germline gives CDR1 DFQATT, CDR2 SNEGSKA (reference sequence). The CDR3 DNA reads TGCAGTGCTAGATGGCAGGAACGCGAGCAGTACTTC. Encoded protein: CSARWQEREQYF.

This clonotype was found many times. This rearrangement joins TRBV4-3 to TRBJ2-3, with a weak D call TRBD1 (5 bases). From germline, CDR1 is LGHNA and CDR2 YSLEER. V dropped 3 bases and J dropped 1 base, with 14 bases sitting between them. The CDR3 covers 16 residues. The CDR3 region is CASSQTEAWGTDTQYF. CDR3 bases: TGCGCCAGCAGCCAGACAGAAGCTTGGGGCACAGATACGCAGTATTTT.

This chain links TRBV6-2 or TRBV6-3 with TRBJ2-2; 10 nucleotides agree with TRBD1. The V segment lost 6 bases and the J segment 4 bases; nucleotides outside the gene matches: 8. The germline CDR1 and CDR2 sequences are MNHEY and SVGEGT. This CDR3 region has 16 residues. The CDR3 nucleotides are TGTGCCAGCAGGTCCGGGGGACAGGGGATCACCGGGGAGCTGTTTTTT. Protein: CASRSGGQGITGELFF.

This chain connects TRBV5-8 to TRBJ1-1; the match to TRBD1 covers 7 bases. After removal of 4 bases from V and 0 bases from J, the junction contained 3 bases not matched to a gene. The CDR3 spans 14 residues. CDR1 is SGHTS and CDR2 is YDEGEE in the germline V gene. The DNA of the CDR3 is TGTGCCAGCAGCATCAGGGGGTTGAACACTGAAGCTTTCTTT. Translated: CASSIRGLNTEAFF.

The chain links TRBV12-3 or TRBV12-4 to TRBJ1-6, with a possible D match to TRBD1 (6 bases). This CDR3 has 13 amino acids. The V end was cut by 5 bases, the J end by 12 bases, with 14 bases between. Written as DNA, the CDR3 is TGTGCCAGCAGTCCTACCGTCAGGGGACCCCTCCACTTT. Its protein product is CASSPTVRGPLHF.

The chain is built from TRBV20-1 and TRBJ2-3, with 12 bases lining up with TRBD2. Germline CDR1 and CDR2: DFQATT and SNEGSKA (reference sequence). Germline trimming cut 5 bases from V and 5 bases from J; bases unmatched to any gene: 11. The CDR3 spans 16 residues. This chain's CDR3 is CSASMGRTSGVDTQYF. The DNA for the CDR3 is TGCAGTGCTTCAATGGGGAGGACTAGCGGGGTAGATACGCAGTATTTT.

V usage is TRBV2 and J usage is TRBJ2-3, with 10 bases matching TRBD2. This CDR3 is 15 amino acids long. Germline V gene lookup returns CDR1 SNHLY and CDR2 FYNNEI. The V and J ends lost 6 bases and 4 bases, in that order; junction bases with no gene match: 7. The DNA of the CDR3 is TGTGCCAGCAGCGCCGGACTAGCGGTCCCAGATACGCAGTATTTT. Protein: CASSAGLAVPDTQYF.

The chain couples TRBV5-5 to TRBJ2-2, with D perhaps matching TRBD1 (6 bases). Germline V gene lookup returns CDR1 SGHKS and CDR2 YYEKEE (reference sequence). The CDR3 extends over 15 amino acids. Trimming removed 2 bases from V and 5 bases from J, with 13 bases in between. This CDR3 is CASSFEITGTGELFF. The CDR3 DNA follows: TGTGCCAGCAGCTTCGAGATTACAGGGACCGGGGAGCTGTTTTTT.

This clonotype showed up just a few times. This chain connects TRBV4-3 to TRBJ1-1; 7 bases line up with TRBD1. CDR1 and CDR2 from the germline V gene are LGHNA and YSLEER. The CDR3 covers 18 residues. Losses at the gene ends were 4 bases for V and 1 base for J; bases not matched to a gene: 15. CDR3 DNA sequence: TGCGCCAGCAGCCGCTACCGGGCAGGGGGAGTAAGGAACACTGAAGCTTTCTTT. It translates to CASSRYRAGGVRNTEAFF.

This clonotype was picked up a small number of times. The V and J genes are TRBV7-9 and TRBJ2-5; TRBD2 agrees at 7 bases. After removal of 5 bases from V and 6 bases from J, the junction contained 12 bases not matched to a gene. Germline CDR1 is SEHNR and CDR2 is FQNEAQ (reference sequence). The CDR3 sequence is 15 residues long. Here the CDR3 reads CASSNRDYVDQTQYF. CDR3 nucleotides: TGTGCCAGCAGCAACCGGGACTATGTCGATCAGACCCAGTACTTC.

The chain recombines TRBV11-2 with TRBJ1-5, with a weak D call TRBD1 (6 bases). Looked up from germline, CDR1 is SGHAT and CDR2 is FQNNGV. V lost 1 base, J lost 6 bases, and 19 bases lay in between. The CDR3 is 17 amino acids. The CDR3 DNA reads as TGTGCCAGCAGCTTAGCGGGTGATCAGGGGATTCGTCAGCCCCAGCATTTT. It specifies CASSLAGDQGIRQPQHF.

The table lists this clonotype with a few counts. The chain has TRBV12-3 or TRBV12-4 and TRBJ1-6, with D possibly TRBD1 on 5 matching bases. The CDR3 is 17 residues long. V dropped 0 bases and J dropped 6 bases, with 15 bases sitting between them. In DNA, the CDR3 is TGTGCCAGCAGTTTAGCGCAGGGCCTCTACCGTAATTCACCCCTCCACTTT. Translation gives CASSLAQGLYRNSPLHF.

This sequence joins TRBV6-2 or TRBV6-3 and TRBJ2-7; 10 nucleotides agree with TRBD2. The trim removed 0 bases at V and 3 bases at J, leaving 5 bases unmatched. CDR1 MNHEY and CDR2 SVGEGT come from the germline V gene. This CDR3 is built from 16 residues. Here the CDR3 DNA reads TGTGCCAGCAGTTACTCGCCTAGCGGGGGTTACTACGAGCAGTACGTC. This gives the protein CASSYSPSGGYYEQYV.

The chain has TRBV7-9 and TRBJ1-5; possible D gene TRBD1, 5 bases. The V gene lost 0 bases and the J gene lost 6 bases, with 21 bases spanning the gap. The CDR3 is made up of 18 amino acids. Germline CDR1 and CDR2: SEHNR and FQNEAQ (reference sequence). This chain's CDR3 is CASSLATPGPQGSQPQHF. The CDR3 DNA follows: TGTGCCAGCAGCTTAGCGACCCCCGGGCCGCAGGGCAGTCAGCCCCAGCATTTT.

The rearrangement uses TRBV15 and TRBJ2-1, with D hard to call. V was clipped by 7 bases and J by 8 bases, with 9 bases between them. The germline gives CDR1 LNHNV, CDR2 YYDKDF (reference sequence). The CDR3 consists of 11 residues. The CDR3 sequence is CATTNAYEQFF. In DNA form, the CDR3 reads TGTGCCACCACGAACGCCTATGAGCAGTTCTTC.

This clonotype was detected a few times. The V gene is TRBV18, the J gene TRBJ2-7; D remains unclear. The germline CDR1 and CDR2 sequences are KGHSH and LQKENI. V shed 2 bases and J shed 6 bases, with 8 bases lying between them. CDR3 length: 12 residues. The CDR3 reads CASSPGSFEQYV. The CDR3 nucleotides read TGTGCCAGCTCACCAGGGTCATTCGAGCAGTACGTC.

A few counts support this clonotype. The J gene is TRBJ2-3, the V gene TRBV7-9, with 9 bases that match TRBD2. The CDR3 runs to 16 residues. The germline V gene encodes CDR1 SEHNR and CDR2 FQNEAQ (reference sequence). V lost 4 bases and J lost 4; bases outside the gene matches: 9. As DNA, the CDR3 is TGTGCCAGCAGCTGGGCGCCGGGACTAGCATCAGATACGCAGTATTTT. It is translated as CASSWAPGLASDTQYF.

The gene calls are TRBV5-1 and TRBJ2-7; 7 nucleotides line up with TRBD1. This CDR3 contains 15 residues. The germline V gene has CDR1 SGHRS and CDR2 YFSETQ. J was trimmed by 2 bases and V by 4 bases; bases with no gene match: 9. The CDR3 nucleotides are TGCGCCAGCAGCCACGACAGGGCTAAAGCCTACGAGCAGTACTTC. Encoded protein: CASSHDRAKAYEQYF.

The chain is built from TRBV11-2 and TRBJ1-6, with TRBD1 identical over 8 bases. Germline trimming cut 3 bases from V and 14 bases from J; bases unmatched to any gene: 12. Germline V gene sequence: CDR1 SGHAT, CDR2 FQNNGV. The CDR3 is made up of 15 amino acids. The CDR3 spells CASSLSRGTGLSLHF. In DNA form, the CDR3 reads TGTGCCAGCAGCTTGTCCCGGGGGACAGGCCTCTCCCTCCACTTT.

This clonotype has just a few counts. The CDR3 bases are TGTGCCATCGCGGGGGCCCCCGGCAATGAGCAGTTCTTC. It yields the protein CAIAGAPGNEQFF. The gene calls are TRBV10-3 and TRBJ2-1; possibly TRBD2 for D (7 bases). V was clipped by 8 bases and J by 6 bases, with 14 bases between them. CDR1 is ENHRY, CDR2 SYGVKD, per germline. This CDR3 spans 13 amino acids.